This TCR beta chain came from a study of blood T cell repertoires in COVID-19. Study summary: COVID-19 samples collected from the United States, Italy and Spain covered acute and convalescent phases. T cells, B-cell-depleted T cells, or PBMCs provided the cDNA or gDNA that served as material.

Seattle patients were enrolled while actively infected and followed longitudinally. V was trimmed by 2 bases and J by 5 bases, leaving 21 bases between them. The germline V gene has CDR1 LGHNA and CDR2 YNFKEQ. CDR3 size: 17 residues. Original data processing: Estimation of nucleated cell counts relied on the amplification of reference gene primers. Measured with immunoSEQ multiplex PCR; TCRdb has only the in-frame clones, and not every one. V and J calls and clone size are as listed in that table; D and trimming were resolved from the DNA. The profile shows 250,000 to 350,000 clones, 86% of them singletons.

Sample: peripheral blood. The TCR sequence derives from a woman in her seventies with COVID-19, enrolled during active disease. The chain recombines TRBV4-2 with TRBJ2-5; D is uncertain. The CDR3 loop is CASSQRVSPRLSETQYF. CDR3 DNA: TGTGCCAGCAGCCAAAGAGTGTCTCCCAGGCTGTCCGAGACCCAGTACTTC.